This T cell receptor beta chain was captured by sequencing in a study of brain T cells in children with intractable seizures. The data were produced by immunoSEQ multiplex PCR, yet TCRdb's version contains in-frame clones alone and is incomplete. Of roughly 80,000 clones listed, around 91% are singletons. Study-level results: Patients' HCMV serostatus was unknown; virus specificity rests on CDR3 similarity alone.

A remark on this clone: Its antigen is not identified.

Material: peripheral blood, obtained at surgery. The clonotype was recovered from a girl aged 2 to 9 with Rasmussen encephalitis and intractable seizures.

CDR3 in amino acids: CASSQGQGVRDEQYF. CDR3 nucleotide sequence: TGTGCCAGCAGCCAGGGTCAGGGGGTAAGAGACGAGCAGTACTTC. V gene TRBV3-1 (or the pseudogene TRBV3-2) combines with J gene TRBJ2-7; 7 bases fit TRBD1. Germline assignment: CDR1 LGHDT and CDR2 YNNKEL (reference sequence). The CDR3 contains 15 residues. Trimming at V came to 3 bases and at J to 5 bases, leaving 10 bases not matched to a gene.